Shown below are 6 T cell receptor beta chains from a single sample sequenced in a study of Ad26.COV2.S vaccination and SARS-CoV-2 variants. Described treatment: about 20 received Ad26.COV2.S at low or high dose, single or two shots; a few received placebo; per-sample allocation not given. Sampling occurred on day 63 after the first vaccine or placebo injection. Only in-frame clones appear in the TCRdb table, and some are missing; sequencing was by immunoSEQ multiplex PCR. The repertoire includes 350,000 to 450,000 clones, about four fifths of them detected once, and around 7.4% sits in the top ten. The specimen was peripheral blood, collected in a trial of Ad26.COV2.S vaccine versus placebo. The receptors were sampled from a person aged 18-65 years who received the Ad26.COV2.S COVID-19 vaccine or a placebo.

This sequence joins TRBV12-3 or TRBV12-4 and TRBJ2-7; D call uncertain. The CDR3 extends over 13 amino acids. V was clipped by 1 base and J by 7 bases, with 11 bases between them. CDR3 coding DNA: TGTGCCAGCAGTTTAGTCGGGCAGTCTGAGCAGTACTTC. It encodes CASSLVGQSEQYF.

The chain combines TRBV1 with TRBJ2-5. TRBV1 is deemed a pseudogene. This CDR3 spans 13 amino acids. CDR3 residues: CTSSGGGEETQYF. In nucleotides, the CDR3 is TGCACCAGCAGTGGAGGGGGTGAAGAGACCCAGTACTTC.

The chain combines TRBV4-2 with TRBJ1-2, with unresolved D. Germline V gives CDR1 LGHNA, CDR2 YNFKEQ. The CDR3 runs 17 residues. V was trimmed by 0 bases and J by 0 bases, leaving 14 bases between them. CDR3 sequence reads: CASSQEPLDITNYGYTF. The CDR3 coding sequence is TGTGCCAGCAGCCAAGAACCCCTTGACATCACTAACTATGGCTACACCTTC.

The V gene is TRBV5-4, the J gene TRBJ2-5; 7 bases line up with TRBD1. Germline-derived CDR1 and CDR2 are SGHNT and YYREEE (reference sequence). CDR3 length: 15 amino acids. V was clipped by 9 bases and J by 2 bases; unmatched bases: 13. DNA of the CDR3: TGTGCCATAATTCTCAACAGGGGTAGTCAAGAGACCCAGTACTTC. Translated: CAIILNRGSQETQYF.

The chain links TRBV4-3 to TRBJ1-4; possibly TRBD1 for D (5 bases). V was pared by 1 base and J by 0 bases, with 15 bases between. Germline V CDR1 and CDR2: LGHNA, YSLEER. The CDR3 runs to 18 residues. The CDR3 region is CASSQGTDGTATNEKLFF. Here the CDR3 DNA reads TGCGCCAGCAGCCAAGGAACAGACGGGACTGCAACTAATGAAAAACTGTTTTTT.

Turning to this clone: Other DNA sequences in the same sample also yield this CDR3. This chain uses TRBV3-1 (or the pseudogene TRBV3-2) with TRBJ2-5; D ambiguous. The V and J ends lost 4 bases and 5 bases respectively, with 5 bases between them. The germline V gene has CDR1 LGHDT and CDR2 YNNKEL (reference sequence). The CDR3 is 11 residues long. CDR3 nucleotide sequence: TGTGCCAGCAGCCTAAGGGAGACCCAGTACTTC. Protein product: CASSLRETQYF.